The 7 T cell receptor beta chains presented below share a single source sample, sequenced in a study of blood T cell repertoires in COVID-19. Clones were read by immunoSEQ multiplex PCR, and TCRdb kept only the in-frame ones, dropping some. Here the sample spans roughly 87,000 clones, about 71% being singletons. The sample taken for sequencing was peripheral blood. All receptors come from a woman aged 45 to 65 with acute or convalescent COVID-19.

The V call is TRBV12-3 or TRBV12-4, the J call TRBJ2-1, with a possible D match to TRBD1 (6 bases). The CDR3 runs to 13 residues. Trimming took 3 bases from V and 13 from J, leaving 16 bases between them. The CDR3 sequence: CASSFWGRKGQFF. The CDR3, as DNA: TGTGCCAGCAGTTTCTGGGGGCGCAAGGGACAGTTCTTC.

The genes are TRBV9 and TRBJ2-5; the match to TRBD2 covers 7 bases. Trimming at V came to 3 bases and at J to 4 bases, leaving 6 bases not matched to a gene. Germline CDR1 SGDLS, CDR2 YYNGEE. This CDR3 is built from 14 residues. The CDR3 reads CASSGSGRSETQYF. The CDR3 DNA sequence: TGTGCCAGCAGCGGTAGCGGGCGGTCAGAGACCCAGTACTTC.

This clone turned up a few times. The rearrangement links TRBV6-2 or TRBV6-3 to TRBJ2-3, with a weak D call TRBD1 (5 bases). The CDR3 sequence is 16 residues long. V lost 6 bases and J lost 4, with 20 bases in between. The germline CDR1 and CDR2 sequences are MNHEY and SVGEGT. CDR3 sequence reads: CASSPGPGREPDTQYF. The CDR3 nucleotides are TGTGCCAGCAGCCCGGGCCCCGGCAGGGAACCAGATACGCAGTATTTT.

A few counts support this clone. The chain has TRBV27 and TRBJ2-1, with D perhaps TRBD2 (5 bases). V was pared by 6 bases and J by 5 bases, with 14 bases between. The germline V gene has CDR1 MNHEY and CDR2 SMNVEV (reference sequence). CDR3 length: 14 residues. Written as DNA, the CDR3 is TGTGCCAGCAGAGAGAGAGGGTCCCACAATGAGCAGTTCTTC. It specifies CASRERGSHNEQFF.

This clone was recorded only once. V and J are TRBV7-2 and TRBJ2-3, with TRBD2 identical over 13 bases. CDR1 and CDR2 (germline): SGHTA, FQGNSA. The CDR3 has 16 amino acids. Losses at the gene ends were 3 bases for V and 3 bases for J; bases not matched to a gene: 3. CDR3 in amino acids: CASSLSGLAGTDTQYF. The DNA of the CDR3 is TGTGCCAGCAGCTTGTCGGGACTAGCGGGAACAGATACGCAGTATTTT.

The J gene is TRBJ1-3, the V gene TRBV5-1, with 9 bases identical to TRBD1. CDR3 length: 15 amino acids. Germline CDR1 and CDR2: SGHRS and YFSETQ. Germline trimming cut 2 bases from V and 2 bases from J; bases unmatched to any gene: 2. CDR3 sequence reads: CASSLGTGTGNTIYF. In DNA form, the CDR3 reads TGCGCCAGCAGCTTAGGGACAGGGACTGGAAACACCATATATTTT. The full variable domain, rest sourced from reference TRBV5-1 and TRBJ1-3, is KAGVTQTPRYLIKTRGQQVTLSCSPISGHRSVSWYQQTPGQGLQFLFEYFSETQRNKGNFPGRFSGRQFSNSRSEMNVSTLELGDSALYLCASSLGTGTGNTIYFGEGSWLTVV.

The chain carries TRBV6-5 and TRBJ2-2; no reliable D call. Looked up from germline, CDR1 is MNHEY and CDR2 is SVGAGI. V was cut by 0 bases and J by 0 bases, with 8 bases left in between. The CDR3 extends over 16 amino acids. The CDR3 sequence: CASSYSGGSNTGELFF. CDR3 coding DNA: TGTGCCAGCAGTTACTCTGGCGGATCGAACACCGGGGAGCTGTTTTTT.